These T cell receptor beta chains were read from a single sample in a study of shared clonotypes between healthy human individuals. Method: immunoSEQ multiplex PCR; TCRdb's copy keeps in-frame clones and lacks some. Among fewer than 850,000 clones listed, approximately 96% were seen once. Sample: naive CD8+ T cells sorted from blood. Receptor source: a man aged 25 to 45 in good health. Each CDR3 is given with its conserved first and last residue. Each record gives: J gene, V gene, clone size, D gene, CDR3 DNA, CDR3 protein. D genes are given only for firm matches. A row's size may be missing; if present it is once, few, many or a size class.

TRBJ2-7 | TRBV4-2 | NA | NA | TGTGCCAGCAGCCAAGCCGTGGGGAACTACGAGCAGTACTTC | CASSQAVGNYEQYF
TRBJ2-2 | TRBV7-9 | NA | NA | TGTGCCAGCGGTAAAACAGGGTTGGGGAACACCGGGGAGCTGTTTTTT | CASGKTGLGNTGELFF
TRBJ2-3 | TRBV6-5 | NA | TRBD2 | TGTGCCAGCAGTTCCTTAGCGGGAGGGCCAGATACGCAGTATTTT | CASSSLAGGPDTQYF
TRBJ2-5 | TRBV29-1 | NA | TRBD2 | TGCAGCGTTGCCGGGACTAGCCTCGAGACCCAGTACTTC | CSVAGTSLETQYF
TRBJ2-5 | TRBV5-1 | NA | NA | TGCGCCACCAGTACCCTCGAGCGGGAGACCCAGTACTTC | CATSTLERETQYF
TRBJ2-2 | TRBV15 | NA | TRBD2 | TGTGCCACCAGCAGAGGCCGGGAGGGATTGGCCGGGGAGCTGTTTTTT | CATSRGREGLAGELFF
TRBJ2-1 | TRBV25-1 | NA | TRBD2 | TGTGCCAGCTCGATAGCGGGATCCTCCTACAATGAGCAGTTCTTC | CASSIAGSSYNEQFF
TRBJ2-1 | TRBV7-2 | once | NA | TGTGCCAGCAGCTTATCAGGGAGACTGAACAATGAGCAGTTCTTC | CASSLSGRLNNEQFF
TRBJ2-7 | TRBV7-9 | NA | NA | TGTGCCAGCAGCCGCCGTGACAGGCCCCAGGACGAGCAGTACTTC | CASSRRDRPQDEQYF
TRBJ2-3 | TRBV29-1 | NA | NA | TGCAGCGTCGAGCCAGTTTTAGGACCCCAGGGAGTAGATACGCAGTATTTT | CSVEPVLGPQGVDTQYF
TRBJ2-1 | TRBV28 | NA | NA | TGTGCCAGCAGTCCCTGGCAGGGTGATGAGCAGTTCTTC | CASSPWQGDEQFF
TRBJ2-5 | TRBV6-5 | once | NA | TGTGCCAGCAGTTACGTGGGGGTCCAAGAGACCCAGTACTTC | CASSYVGVQETQYF
TRBJ2-5 | TRBV15 | NA | NA | TGTGCCACCAGCAGAGGGGGAGCTGAGACCCAGTACTTC | CATSRGGAETQYF
TRBJ2-3 | TRBV9 | NA | NA | TGTGCCAGCAGCGATACTAGAGATACGCAGTATTTT | CASSDTRDTQYF